The entry that follows covers one T cell receptor beta chain sequence. Its cognate antigen is unknown. These data come from a study of T cell responses to AZD1222 COVID-19 vaccine. Study observations and caveats: Baseline testing showed seropositivity in only five or six AZD1222 recipients. CD4 TCRs covered the whole spike, strongest at regions 160-218 and 743-854. No repertoire was sampled before or during the peak T cell response, only after it. Clonal diversity was possibly underestimated, and white British individuals and females predominated among donors.

Germline values: CDR1 SGHNT, CDR2 YYREEE (reference sequence). CDR3 size: 14 residues. Trimming removed 4 bases from V and 5 bases from J, with 16 bases in between. Some clones are missing from TCRdb's copy, which holds only in-frame ones; the method was immunoSEQ multiplex PCR. The sample records about 79,000 clones, approximately 80% being singletons. V is TRBV5-4 and J is TRBJ2-7; D is possibly TRBD1 or TRBD2 (5 bases each). The origin of this receptor is an adult in good health. The sequenced sample was peripheral blood, obtained on day 0 of AZD1222 vaccination. The CDR3 loop is CASSPRDLGNEQYF. In DNA form, the CDR3 reads TGTGCCAGCAGCCCACGGGACCTTGGGAACGAGCAGTACTTC. The complete variable domain, with remaining parts taken from reference TRBV5-4 and TRBJ2-7, reads ETGVTQSPTHLIKTRGQQVTLRCSSQSGHNTVSWYQQALGQGPQFIFQYYREEENGRGNFPPRFSGLQFPNYSSELNVNALELDDSALYLCASSPRDLGNEQYFGPGTRLTVT.